Given below is one T cell receptor beta chain in context. Its cognate antigen is unknown. The CDR3 is made up of 15 amino acids. Germline V gives CDR1 SGHRS, CDR2 YFSETQ. TCRdb reprocessed the 5' RACE reads, with one entry per CDR3 protein and no DNA. The listing records 500,000 to 600,000 distinct CDR3 sequences. This sample is part of a study of T cells expressing NK-cell markers. Background on the study: Source material for TCR beta repertoires consisted of sorted CD3+CD56+NKG2C+, CD3+CD56+NKG2C- and CD3+CD56-NKG2C+ T cells. Study findings and constraints: Topping the CD3+CD56-NKG2C+ fraction as well were these clonotypes, in several donors.

The rearrangement joins TRBV5-1 to TRBJ2-3. The sequence was collected from a man between 18 and 35 years old in good health. The sequencing input was blood T cells: a sorted CD56 or NKG2C T cell subset, CD4+ or CD8+ T cells, or bulk PBMC T cells (not recorded which). CDR3 protein: CASSLALSPSTAQYF.